These T cell receptor beta chains were read from a single sample in a study of early T cells in non-severe SARS-CoV-2 infection. TCRdb itself ran the 5' RACE reads through MiXCR, one entry per CDR3 protein. The data show around 77,000 distinct CDR3 sequences, roughly a tenth seen once. Sequences were derived from whole blood, sampled at baseline. These receptor sequences come from an adult who was a healthcare worker with PCR-confirmed SARS-CoV-2 infection or an uninfected control (not recorded which). Each CDR3 is given with its conserved first and last residue. A D gene is named only where the DNA matches it firmly. Not every row has a clone size; where given, it reads once, few, many or a size class.

NA	TRBV29-1	TRBJ2-7	few	TGCAGCGTTGAGTCTGCCCTGTCCTACGAGCAGTACTTC	CSVESALSYEQYF
NA	TRBV5-4	TRBJ1-1	NA	TGTGCCAGCAGCTTAAGAGGGGACACTGAAGCTTTCTTT	CASSLRGDTEAFF
NA	TRBV11-2	TRBJ2-5	few	TGTGCCAGCAGCTTAGTAGCAGCAGAGACCCAGTACTTC	CASSLVAAETQYF
NA	TRBV6-5	TRBJ2-3	many	TGTGCCAGCAGTAGAGGGGGGTTGGGCACAGATACGCAGTATTTT	CASSRGGLGTDTQYF
NA	TRBV9	TRBJ2-1	once	TGTGCCAGCAGCGTATATGACAATGAGCAGTTCTTC	CASSVYDNEQFF
TRBD1	TRBV12-3/TRBV12-4	TRBJ1-4	few	TGTGCCAGCAGTCGACAGGGGGCTGTTGAAAAACTGTTTTTT	CASSRQGAVEKLFF
TRBD1	TRBV5-4	TRBJ1-6	many	TGTGCCAGCAGCTCGAGGACAGGCGGCTCCTATAATTCACCCCTCCACTTT	CASSSRTGGSYNSPLHF
NA	TRBV10-3	TRBJ2-2	many	TGTGCCATCAGAGACGGTACTAACACCGGGGAGCTGTTTTTT	CAIRDGTNTGELFF
NA	TRBV19	TRBJ1-2	few	TGTGCCAGTAGGCGAGGGGGGGACTATGGCTACACCTTC	CASRRGGDYGYTF
TRBD2	TRBV11-2	TRBJ2-3	NA	TGTGCCAGCACCAGCGGGGTTAGCACAGATACGCAGTATTTT	CASTSGVSTDTQYF